These 25 T cell receptor beta chains were sequenced from one sample in a study of blood T cell repertoires in COVID-19. Profiling relied on immunoSEQ multiplex PCR, and the TCRdb table lists in-frame clones only, not all of them. The table has over 250,000 clones, 70% to 85% seen once. Sequencing used peripheral blood. The receptors shown here come from a woman of 80 years or more with acute or convalescent COVID-19.

The J gene is TRBJ1-1, the V gene TRBV5-1; perhaps TRBD1 as D (5 bases). V lost 3 bases and J 3 bases, leaving 9 bases between the germline ends. The CDR3 spans 13 residues. Germline CDR1 SGHRS, CDR2 YFSETQ. This chain's CDR3 is CASSWQGDTEAFF. In DNA form, the CDR3 reads TGCGCCAGCAGCTGGCAGGGTGACACTGAAGCTTTCTTT.

The rearrangement uses TRBV19 and TRBJ1-6; weak D call: TRBD1 (5 bases). Germline-derived CDR1 and CDR2 are LNHDA and SQIVND (reference sequence). The CDR3 is 14 residues long. Trimming pared 8 bases from V and 3 bases from J, leaving 11 bases between. The CDR3 here is CASSAQVYNSPLHF. The CDR3 DNA sequence: TGTGCCAGTTCCGCACAGGTCTATAATTCACCCCTCCACTTT.

The chain is built from TRBV3-1 (or the pseudogene TRBV3-2) and TRBJ2-5; TRBD1 matches 9 bases. Germline V CDR1 and CDR2: LGHDT, YNNKEL (reference sequence). This CDR3 is built from 15 residues. V lost 1 base, J lost 4 bases, and 4 bases stayed unmatched. The CDR3 DNA reads as TGTGCCAGCAGCCAAGGGGACAGGGCGGGAGAGACCCAGTACTTC. Protein: CASSQGDRAGETQYF.

The V gene is TRBV5-1, the J gene TRBJ1-1; tentatively, D is TRBD1 (5 bases). V shed 4 bases and J shed 0 bases, with 13 bases lying between them. CDR1 is SGHRS and CDR2 is YFSETQ in the germline V gene. The CDR3 is 15 amino acids. The CDR3 is CASSPEGAMNTEAFF. CDR3 coding DNA: TGCGCCAGCAGCCCCGAAGGGGCCATGAACACTGAAGCTTTCTTT.

The chain joins TRBV28 to TRBJ2-7; 13 bases are a match to TRBD2. Germline loops: CDR1 MDHEN, CDR2 SYDVKM. The CDR3 runs 14 residues. After removal of 2 bases from V and 6 bases from J, the junction contained 1 base not matched to a gene. CDR3 protein: CASSLGLAGVEQYF. In nucleotides, the CDR3 is TGTGCCAGCAGTTTAGGACTAGCGGGAGTCGAGCAGTACTTC.

The genes are TRBV14 and TRBJ1-5, with a weak D call TRBD1 (5 bases). The CDR3 runs 16 residues. Trimming left V 1 base short and J 2 bases short, with 12 bases between. Per the germline V gene, CDR1 is SGHDN and CDR2 is FVKESK. CDR3 nucleotide sequence: TGTGCCAGCAGCCAAGTAGGGAGGGACTGCAATCAGCCCCAGCATTTT. Translation gives CASSQVGRDCNQPQHF.

This clone appeared a single time. The V and J genes are TRBV27 and TRBJ2-1; TRBD1 matches 9 bases. The CDR3 length is 14 residues. CDR1 and CDR2 (germline): MNHEY, SMNVEV (reference sequence). V shed 9 bases and J 6 bases; nucleotides not matched to a gene: 9. The CDR3 spells CASKRDRVFNEQFF. The DNA for the CDR3 is TGTGCCAGTAAACGGGACAGGGTTTTCAATGAGCAGTTCTTC.

This clone has just a few counts. The chain has TRBV6-5 and TRBJ2-3; D gene unclear. The CDR3 runs to 12 residues. Germline V gives CDR1 MNHEY, CDR2 SVGAGI. The V end was cut by 6 bases, the J end by 4 bases, with 8 bases between. CDR3 DNA sequence: TGTGCCAGCAGACATACAGCAGATACGCAGTATTTT. Translation gives CASRHTADTQYF.

The chain joins TRBV11-2 to TRBJ2-1; 8 bases line up with TRBD2. Germline V gives CDR1 SGHAT, CDR2 FQNNGV. The CDR3 covers 15 residues. Trimming at V came to 5 bases and at J to 8 bases, leaving 11 bases not matched to a gene. CDR3 sequence reads: CASSPTSGPWDEQFF. The DNA of the CDR3 is TGTGCCAGCAGCCCTACTAGCGGCCCCTGGGATGAGCAGTTCTTC.

This clone has just one count. The V gene is TRBV13, the J gene TRBJ2-1, with TRBD2 matching over 9 bases. The CDR3 is 16 amino acids. From germline, CDR1 is PRHDT and CDR2 FYEKMQ (reference sequence). Trimming cost V 8 bases and J 2 bases; bases outside gene matches: 10. The CDR3 loop reads CASGFLSGGPYNEQFF. CDR3 sequence (DNA): TGTGCCAGCGGGTTCCTTAGCGGGGGACCCTACAATGAGCAGTTCTTC.

This chain connects TRBV11-3 to TRBJ2-2; D may be TRBD1 (6 bases). Trimming cost V 4 bases and J 1 base, with 16 bases left between them. The CDR3 sequence is 17 residues long. Looked up from germline, CDR1 is SGHNT and CDR2 is YENEEA. CDR3 amino acids: CASSSKYGTLNTGELFF. The CDR3 DNA follows: TGTGCCAGCAGCTCAAAATACGGGACACTGAACACCGGGGAGCTGTTTTTT.

This clone was seen only a few times. The rearrangement uses TRBV10-3 and TRBJ1-1; 11 bases fit TRBD1. CDR1 ENHRY and CDR2 SYGVKD come from the germline V gene. The CDR3 sequence is 11 residues long. With V trimmed by 6 bases and J by 11 bases, 2 bases remained unmatched. CDR3 protein: CAIRDRGQAFF. CDR3 DNA sequence: TGTGCCATCAGGGACAGGGGGCAGGCTTTCTTT.

This chain joins TRBV7-8 and TRBJ2-5; D is uncertain. Germline loops: CDR1 SGHVS, CDR2 FQNEAQ. The V gene lost 2 bases and the J gene lost 2 bases, with 6 bases spanning the gap. The CDR3 totals 13 residues. The CDR3 DNA reads TGTGCCAGCAGCTTACTACTACAAGAGACCCAGTACTTC. This sequence encodes CASSLLLQETQYF.

The rearrangement uses TRBV5-8 and TRBJ2-1; D is uncertain. The V and J ends lost 2 bases and 2 bases respectively, with 14 bases between them. Germline V gene lookup returns CDR1 SGHTS and CDR2 YDEGEE. The CDR3 covers 16 residues. The CDR3 loop is CASSLLSGLTYNEQFF. The DNA for the CDR3 is TGTGCCAGCAGCTTACTATCTGGCCTTACCTACAATGAGCAGTTCTTC.

This clone was counted a single time. The chain employs TRBV6-5 and TRBJ2-7, with a weak D call TRBD1 (6 bases). The length of the CDR3 is 13 residues. The V gene lost 8 bases and the J gene lost 2 bases, with 13 bases spanning the gap. Germline V CDR1 and CDR2: MNHEY, SVGAGI. The CDR3 loop reads CASSAQGTYEQYF. CDR3 in DNA: TGTGCCAGCTCAGCCCAGGGGACCTACGAGCAGTACTTC.

In this sample, this clone turned up a few times. The J gene is TRBJ2-1, the V gene TRBV4-1; D perhaps matches TRBD2 (6 bases). Germline values: CDR1 MGHRA, CDR2 YSYEKL. V lost 0 bases to trimming and J lost 3 bases, with 18 bases between them. The CDR3 is 18 residues long. Here the CDR3 reads CASSQDRGLPRDYNEQFF. The CDR3 nucleotides are TGCGCCAGCAGCCAAGATCGGGGACTCCCCCGGGACTACAATGAGCAGTTCTTC.

This chain joins TRBV7-9 and TRBJ2-5; 8 bases line up with TRBD1. V trimming: 3 bases; J trimming: 2 bases; junction bases outside the gene matches: 8. The germline V gene encodes CDR1 SEHNR and CDR2 FQNEAQ (reference sequence). This CDR3 is built from 16 residues. The CDR3 DNA follows: TGTGCCAGCAGCTTCACCGGGACAGGCCTACAAGAGACCCAGTACTTC. Protein product: CASSFTGTGLQETQYF.

V gene TRBV18 combines with J gene TRBJ2-7; 7 bases align to TRBD2. Unmatched junction bases numbered 6, after V lost 4 bases and J lost 0 bases. Looked up from germline, CDR1 is KGHSH and CDR2 is LQKENI. This CDR3 has 15 residues. Written as DNA, the CDR3 is TGTGCCAGCTCACGAACTGGGGAGGGCTCCTACGAGCAGTACTTC. It translates to CASSRTGEGSYEQYF.

The rearrangement uses TRBV6-5 and TRBJ2-2; 8 bases agree with TRBD2. Germline V gene lookup returns CDR1 MNHEY and CDR2 SVGAGI. V lost 10 bases and J lost 0; bases outside the gene matches: 7. This CDR3 has 15 amino acids. The chain's CDR3 is CAIPGLVSNTGELFF. CDR3 DNA: TGTGCCATCCCGGGACTAGTGTCGAACACCGGGGAGCTGTTTTTT.

The rearrangement joins TRBV14 to TRBJ2-7; D possibly corresponds to TRBD2 (6 bases). The CDR3 contains 15 residues. V lost 2 bases and J 3 bases, leaving 14 bases between the germline ends. CDR1 is SGHDN, CDR2 FVKESK, per germline. The CDR3 region has the DNA TGTGCCAGCAGCCAAATAGCGGTGGGGATCTACGAGCAGTACTTC. Translation: CASSQIAVGIYEQYF.

The chain combines TRBV7-2 with TRBJ1-6, with unresolved D. In germline, CDR1 is SGHTA, CDR2 FQGNSA. Between the trimmed V and J ends, which lost 2 bases and 8 bases, there was a span of 13 bases. This CDR3 comprises 15 residues. CDR3 nucleotides: TGTGCCAGCAGCTTACAACCCGGTAGCGATTCACCCCTCCACTTT. Protein sequence: CASSLQPGSDSPLHF. Full variable domain (remainder filled in from reference TRBV7-2 and TRBJ1-6): GAGVSQSPSNKVTEKGKDVELRCDPISGHTALYWYRQSLGQGLEFLIYFQGNSAPDKSGLPSDRFSAERTGGSVSTLTIQRTQQEDSAVYLCASSLQPGSDSPLHFGNGTRLTVT.

The V and J genes are TRBV14 and TRBJ2-4; 14 nucleotides align to TRBD2. This CDR3 is 19 amino acids long. Looked up from germline, CDR1 is SGHDN and CDR2 is FVKESK. J was trimmed by 0 bases and V by 3 bases; bases with no gene match: 7. CDR3: CASSHGLAGGRLAKNIQYF. The CDR3 DNA sequence: TGTGCCAGCAGCCACGGACTAGCGGGAGGAAGACTAGCCAAAAACATTCAGTACTTC.

This clone turned up a few times. In nucleotides, the CDR3 is TGTGCCAGCAGTGGGGCCTCGGACAGGGGGCGGGACGAGCAGTACTTC. Encoded protein: CASSGASDRGRDEQYF. The chain uses TRBV6-2 or TRBV6-3 and TRBJ2-7, with 11 bases matching TRBD1. The germline V gene encodes CDR1 MNHEY and CDR2 SVGEGT. With V trimmed by 5 bases and J by 5 bases, 11 bases remained unmatched. The CDR3 runs 16 residues.

This chain links TRBV7-9 with TRBJ1-5; D is unresolved. Germline V gives CDR1 SEHNR, CDR2 FQNEAQ (reference sequence). CDR3 length: 15 amino acids. V was shortened by 0 bases and J by 0 bases, with 6 bases between the two germline ends. The CDR3 nucleotides are TGTGCCAGCAGCTTAGCGGAGAGTAGCAATCAGCCCCAGCATTTT. Translating it yields CASSLAESSNQPQHF.

The V call is TRBV3-1 (or the pseudogene TRBV3-2), the J call TRBJ1-2; 10 bases match TRBD1. Germline values: CDR1 LGHDT, CDR2 YNNKEL (reference sequence). CDR3 length equals 17 residues. Trimming at V came to 0 bases and at J to 3 bases, leaving 7 bases not matched to a gene. The CDR3 DNA is TGTGCCAGCAGCCAAGATCACCTGACAGGGGGCGACTATGGCTACACCTTC. As protein: CASSQDHLTGGDYGYTF.